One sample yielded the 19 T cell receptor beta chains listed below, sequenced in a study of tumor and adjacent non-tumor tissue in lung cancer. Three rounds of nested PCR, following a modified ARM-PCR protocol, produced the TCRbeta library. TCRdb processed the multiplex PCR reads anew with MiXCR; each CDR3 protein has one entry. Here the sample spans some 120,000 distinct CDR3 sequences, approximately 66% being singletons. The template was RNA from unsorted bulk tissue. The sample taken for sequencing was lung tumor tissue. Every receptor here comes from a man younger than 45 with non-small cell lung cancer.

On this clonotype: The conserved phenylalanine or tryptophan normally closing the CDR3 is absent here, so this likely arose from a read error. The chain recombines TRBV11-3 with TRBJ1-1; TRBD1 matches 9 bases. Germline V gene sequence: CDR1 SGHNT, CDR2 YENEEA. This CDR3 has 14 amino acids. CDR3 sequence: CASTTGQGDTVAFY. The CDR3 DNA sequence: TGTGCCAGCACCACGGGACAGGGAGATACTGTAGCTTTCTAT.

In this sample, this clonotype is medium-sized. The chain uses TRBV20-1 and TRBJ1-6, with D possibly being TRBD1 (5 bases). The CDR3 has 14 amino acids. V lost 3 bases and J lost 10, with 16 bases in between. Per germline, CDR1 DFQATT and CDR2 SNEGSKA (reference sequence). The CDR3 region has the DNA TGCAGTGCTAGCTACGCAGGGAGTCAATCACCCCTCCACTTT. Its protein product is CSASYAGSQSPLHF.

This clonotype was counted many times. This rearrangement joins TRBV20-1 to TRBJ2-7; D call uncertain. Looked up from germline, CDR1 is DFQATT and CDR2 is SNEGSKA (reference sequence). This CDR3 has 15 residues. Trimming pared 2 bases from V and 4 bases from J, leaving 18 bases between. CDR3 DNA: TGCAGTGCTAGACCCATTCGGCTGGGCAAGTACGAGCAGTACTTC. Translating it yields CSARPIRLGKYEQYF.

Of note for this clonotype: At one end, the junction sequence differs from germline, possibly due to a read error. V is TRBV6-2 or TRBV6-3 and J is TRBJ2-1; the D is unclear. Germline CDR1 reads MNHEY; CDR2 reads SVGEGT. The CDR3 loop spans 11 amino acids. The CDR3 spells CARSYYNEQFF. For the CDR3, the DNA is TGTGCCAGAAGTTATTACAATGAGCAATTCTTC.

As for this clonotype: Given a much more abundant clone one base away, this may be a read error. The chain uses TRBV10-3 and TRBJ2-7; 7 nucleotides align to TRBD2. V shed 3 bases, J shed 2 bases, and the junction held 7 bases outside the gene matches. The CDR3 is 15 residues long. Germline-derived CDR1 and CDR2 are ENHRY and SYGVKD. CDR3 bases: TGTGCCATCAGTGATATAAGACGGGGGGCCTACGAGCAGTACTTC. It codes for CAISDIRRGAYEQYF.

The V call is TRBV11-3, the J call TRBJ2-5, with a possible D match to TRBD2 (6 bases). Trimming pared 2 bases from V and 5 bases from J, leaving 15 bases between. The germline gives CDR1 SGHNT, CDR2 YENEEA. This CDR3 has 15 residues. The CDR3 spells CASSLTIGTGETQYF. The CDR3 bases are TGTGCCAGCAGCTTAACGATAGGGACTGGTGAGACCCAGTACTTC.

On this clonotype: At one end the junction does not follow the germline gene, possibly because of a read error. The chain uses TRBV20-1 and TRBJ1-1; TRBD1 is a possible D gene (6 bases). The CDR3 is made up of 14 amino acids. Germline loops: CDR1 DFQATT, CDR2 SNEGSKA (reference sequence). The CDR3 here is CNARDQTGNAEAFF. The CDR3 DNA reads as TGCAATGCTAGAGATCAGACAGGCAACGCTGAAGCTTTCTTT.

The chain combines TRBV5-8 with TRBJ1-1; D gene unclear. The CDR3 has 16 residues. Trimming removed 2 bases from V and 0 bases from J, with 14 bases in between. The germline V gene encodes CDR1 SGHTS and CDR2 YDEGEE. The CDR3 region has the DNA TGTGCCAGCAGCTTTACCCGGGGATTCTTGAACACTGAAGCTTTCTTT. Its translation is CASSFTRGFLNTEAFF.

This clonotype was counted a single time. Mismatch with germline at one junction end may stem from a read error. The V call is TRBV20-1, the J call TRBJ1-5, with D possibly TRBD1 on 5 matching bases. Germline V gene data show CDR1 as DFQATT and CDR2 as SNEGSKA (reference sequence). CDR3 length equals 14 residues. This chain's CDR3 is CGARAGARSQPQHF. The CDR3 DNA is TGCGGTGCTAGAGCCGGGGCCAGAAGTCAGCCCCAGCATTTT.

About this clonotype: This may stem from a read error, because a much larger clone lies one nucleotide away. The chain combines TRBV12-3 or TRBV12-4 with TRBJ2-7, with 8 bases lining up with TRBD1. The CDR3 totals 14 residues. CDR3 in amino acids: CDSSLSTGGYEQYF. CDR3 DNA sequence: TGTGACAGCAGTCTCTCCACAGGGGGCTACGAGCAGTACTTC.

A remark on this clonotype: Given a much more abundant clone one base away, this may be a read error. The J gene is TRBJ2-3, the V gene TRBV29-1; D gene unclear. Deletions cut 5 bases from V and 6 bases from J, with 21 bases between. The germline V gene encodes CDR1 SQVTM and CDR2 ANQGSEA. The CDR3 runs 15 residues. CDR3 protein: CSVRKDGVAKDTQYF. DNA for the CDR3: TGCAGCGTTAGAAAGGATGGAGTGGCAAAGGATACGCAGTATTTT.

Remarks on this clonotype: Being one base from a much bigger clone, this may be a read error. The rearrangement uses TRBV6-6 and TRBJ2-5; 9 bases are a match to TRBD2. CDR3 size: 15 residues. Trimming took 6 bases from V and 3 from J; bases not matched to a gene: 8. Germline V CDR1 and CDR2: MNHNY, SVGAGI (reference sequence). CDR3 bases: TGTGCCAGCAGGCCGACTAGCGGACATAAAGAGACCCAGTACTTC. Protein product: CASRPTSGHKETQYF.

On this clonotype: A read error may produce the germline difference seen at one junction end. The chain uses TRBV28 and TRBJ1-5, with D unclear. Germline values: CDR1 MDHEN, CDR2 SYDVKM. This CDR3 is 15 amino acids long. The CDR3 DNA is TGTGCCAGCAGTTCCCCTACTTTGAGCAATCAGCCCCAGCGTTTT. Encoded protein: CASSSPTLSNQPQRF.

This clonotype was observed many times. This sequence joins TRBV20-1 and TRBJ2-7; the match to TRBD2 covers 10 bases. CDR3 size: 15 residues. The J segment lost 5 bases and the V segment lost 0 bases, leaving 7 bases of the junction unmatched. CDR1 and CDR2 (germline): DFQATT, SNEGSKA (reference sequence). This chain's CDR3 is CSARDQREGVHEQYF. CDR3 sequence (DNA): TGCAGTGCTAGAGACCAGCGGGAGGGCGTCCACGAGCAGTACTTC.

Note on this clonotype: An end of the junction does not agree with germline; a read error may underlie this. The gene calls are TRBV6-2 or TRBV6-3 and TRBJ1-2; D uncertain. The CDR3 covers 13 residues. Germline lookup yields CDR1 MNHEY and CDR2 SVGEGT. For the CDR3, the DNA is TGTGTCAGCAGTGACTCAGGTTCCTATGGCTACATCTTC. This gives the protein CVSSDSGSYGYIF.

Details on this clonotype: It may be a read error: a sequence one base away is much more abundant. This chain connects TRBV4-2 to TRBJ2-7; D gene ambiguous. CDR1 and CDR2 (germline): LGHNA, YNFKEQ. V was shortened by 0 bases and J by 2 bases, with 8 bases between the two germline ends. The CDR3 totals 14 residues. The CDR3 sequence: CASSQEVMAYEQYF. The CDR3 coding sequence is TGTGCCAGCAGCCAAGAGGTCATGGCCTACGAGCAGTACTTC.

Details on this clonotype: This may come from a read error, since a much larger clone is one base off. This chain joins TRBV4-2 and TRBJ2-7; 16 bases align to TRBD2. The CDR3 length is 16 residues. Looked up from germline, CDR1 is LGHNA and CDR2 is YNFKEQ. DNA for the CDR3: TGTGCCAGCTGCCAAGAAGGGACTAGCGGGGGGGGCGAGCAGTACTTC. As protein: CASCQEGTSGGGEQYF.

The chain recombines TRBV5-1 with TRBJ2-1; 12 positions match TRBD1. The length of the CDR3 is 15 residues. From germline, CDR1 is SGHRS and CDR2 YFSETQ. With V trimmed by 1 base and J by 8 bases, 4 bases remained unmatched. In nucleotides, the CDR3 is TGCGCCAGCAGCTTGCCGGGACAGGGGGCCTATGAGCAGTTCTTC. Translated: CASSLPGQGAYEQFF.

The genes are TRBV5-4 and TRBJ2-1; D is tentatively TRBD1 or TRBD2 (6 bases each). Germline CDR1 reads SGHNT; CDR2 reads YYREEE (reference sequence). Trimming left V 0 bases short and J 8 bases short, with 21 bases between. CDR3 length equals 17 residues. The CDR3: CASSLGSGGHWSDEQFF. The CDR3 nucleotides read TGTGCCAGCAGCTTGGGCTCCGGGGGCCATTGGAGCGATGAGCAGTTCTTC.